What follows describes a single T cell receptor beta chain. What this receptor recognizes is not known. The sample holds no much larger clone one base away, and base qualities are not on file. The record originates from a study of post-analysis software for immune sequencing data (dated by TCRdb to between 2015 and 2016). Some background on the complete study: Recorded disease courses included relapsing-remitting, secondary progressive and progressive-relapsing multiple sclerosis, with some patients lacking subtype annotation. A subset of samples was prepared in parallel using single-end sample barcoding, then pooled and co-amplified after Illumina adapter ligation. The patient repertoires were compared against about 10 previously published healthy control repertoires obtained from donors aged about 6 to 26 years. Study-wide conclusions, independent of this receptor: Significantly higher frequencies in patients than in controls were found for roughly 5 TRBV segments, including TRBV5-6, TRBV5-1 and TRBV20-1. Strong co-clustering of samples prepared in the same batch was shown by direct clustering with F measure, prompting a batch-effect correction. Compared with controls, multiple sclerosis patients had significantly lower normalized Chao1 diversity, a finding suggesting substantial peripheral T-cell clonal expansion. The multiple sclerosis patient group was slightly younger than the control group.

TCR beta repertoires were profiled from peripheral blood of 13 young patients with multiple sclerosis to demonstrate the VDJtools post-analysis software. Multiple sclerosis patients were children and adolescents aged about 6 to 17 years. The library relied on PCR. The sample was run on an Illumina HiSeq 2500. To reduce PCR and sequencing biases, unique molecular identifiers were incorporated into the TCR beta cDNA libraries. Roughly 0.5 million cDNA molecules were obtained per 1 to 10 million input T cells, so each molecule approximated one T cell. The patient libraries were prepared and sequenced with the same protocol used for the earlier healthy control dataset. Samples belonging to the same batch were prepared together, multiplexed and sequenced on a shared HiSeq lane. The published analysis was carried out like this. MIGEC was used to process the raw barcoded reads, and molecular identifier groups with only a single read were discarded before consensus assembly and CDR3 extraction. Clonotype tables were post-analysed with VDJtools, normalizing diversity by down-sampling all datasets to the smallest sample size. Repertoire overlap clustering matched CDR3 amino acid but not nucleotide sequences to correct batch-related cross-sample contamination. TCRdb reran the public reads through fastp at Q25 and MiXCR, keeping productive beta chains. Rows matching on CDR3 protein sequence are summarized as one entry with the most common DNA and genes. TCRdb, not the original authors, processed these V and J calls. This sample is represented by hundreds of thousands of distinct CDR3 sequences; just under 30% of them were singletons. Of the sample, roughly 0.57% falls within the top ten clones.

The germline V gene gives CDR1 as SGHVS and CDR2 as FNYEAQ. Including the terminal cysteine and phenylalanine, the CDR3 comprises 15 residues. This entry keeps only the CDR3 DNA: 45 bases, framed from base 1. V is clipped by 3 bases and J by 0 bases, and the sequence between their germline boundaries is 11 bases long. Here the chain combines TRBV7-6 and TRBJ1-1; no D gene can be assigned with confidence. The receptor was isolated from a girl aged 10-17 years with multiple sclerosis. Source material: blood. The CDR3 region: CASSLSPPLNTEAFF. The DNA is TGTGCCAGCAGCTTGTCGCCTCCCTTGAACACTGAAGCTTTCTTT. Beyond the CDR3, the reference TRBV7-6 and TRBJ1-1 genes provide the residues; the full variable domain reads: GAGVSQSPRYKVTKRGQDVALRCDPISGHVSLYWYRQALGQGPEFLTYFNYEAQQDKSGLPNDRFSAERPEGSISTLTIQRTEQRDSAMYRCASSLSPPLNTEAFFGQGTRLTVV.